These 25 T cell receptor beta chains originate from one sample sequenced in a study of T cells in Graves' hyperthyroidism and ophthalmopathy. The TCR beta CDR3 regions underwent amplification using RNA transcripts as the source. Researchers ran a first-round RT-PCR on the TCR CDR3 using the HTBI primer set. TCRdb independently ran MiXCR on the multiplex PCR reads; one entry per CDR3 protein. The sample has about 500,000 distinct CDR3 sequences, roughly 16% seen once. The sequencing input was blood. All receptors come from a woman in her 30s with Graves' ophthalmopathy.

In this sample, this clonotype turned up many times. The CDR3: CATSRVNSEYQETQYF. The DNA for the CDR3 is TGTGCCACCAGCAGAGTCAATTCGGAGTACCAAGAGACCCAGTACTTC. The chain links TRBV15 to TRBJ2-5; D not certain. Germline-derived CDR1 and CDR2 are LNHNV and YYDKDF (reference sequence). The CDR3 has 16 amino acids. Trimming removed 1 base at V and 0 bases at J, with 12 bases between.

This clonotype came up a few times. The genes are TRBV15 and TRBJ2-6; 7 nucleotides match TRBD1. The CDR3 contains 17 residues. Germline-derived CDR1 and CDR2 are LNHNV and YYDKDF (reference sequence). Trimming cost V 2 bases and J 3 bases; bases outside gene matches: 7. The CDR3 DNA follows: TGTGCCACCAGCAGACCGACAGGGTGGAATGGGGCCAACGTCCTGACTTTC. Translation: CATSRPTGWNGANVLTF.

This clonotype came up many times. This chain uses TRBV20-1 with TRBJ1-5, with D perhaps TRBD1 (6 bases). The length of the CDR3 is 13 residues. CDR1 and CDR2 (germline): DFQATT, SNEGSKA (reference sequence). Trimming took 4 bases from V and 5 from J, leaving 12 bases between them. CDR3 DNA sequence: TGCAGTGCTACCAGGGGAGGAGATCAGCCCCAGCATTTT. Translating it yields CSATRGGDQPQHF.

This clonotype was counted between two and nine times. The V call is TRBV4-1, the J call TRBJ2-2, with a weak D call TRBD2 (5 bases). Per the germline V gene, CDR1 is MGHRA and CDR2 is YSYEKL. Trimming cost V 2 bases and J 0 bases, with 19 bases left between them. CDR3 length: 19 residues. In DNA, the CDR3 is TGCGCCAGCAGCCAAAAGGCGGCGGGCGGCGCAGCGAACACCGGGGAGCTGTTTTTT. Its protein is CASSQKAAGGAANTGELFF.

This clonotype was counted at least ten times. The chain has TRBV11-1 and TRBJ2-6; possible D gene TRBD1, 6 bases. The V gene's germline CDR1 is SGHAT and CDR2 FQDESV (reference sequence). The CDR3 is made up of 16 amino acids. Trimming took off 4 bases at V and 4 bases at J, with 14 bases between the two ends. CDR3 residues: CASSSAGAQGANVLTF. CDR3 in DNA: TGTGCCAGCAGCTCCGCAGGGGCGCAGGGGGCCAACGTCCTGACTTTC.

In its sample, this clonotype was seen many times. The rearrangement joins TRBV3-1 to TRBJ1-2; 7 bases are a match to TRBD1. V was clipped by 0 bases and J by 7 bases; unmatched bases: 17. Germline CDR1 reads LGHDT; CDR2 reads YNNKEL (reference sequence). This CDR3 has 18 amino acids. CDR3 nucleotides: TGTGCCAGCAGCCAAGATCAGGGACAGCCCGGGGGTTCCCTTGGCTACACCTTC. This codes for CASSQDQGQPGGSLGYTF.

This clonotype was seen only a few times. The gene calls are TRBV28 and TRBJ2-7, with D hard to call. This CDR3 contains 14 residues. From germline, CDR1 is MDHEN and CDR2 SYDVKM. The V and J ends lost 3 bases and 2 bases respectively, with 11 bases between them. CDR3 amino acids: CASSFDFPPYEQYF. In DNA form, the CDR3 reads TGTGCCAGCAGTTTTGATTTTCCCCCCTACGAGCAGTACTTC.

This clonotype was seen repeatedly, ten times or more. The rearrangement joins TRBV5-1 to TRBJ1-1; TRBD1 agrees at 7 bases. This CDR3 is built from 16 residues. Germline CDR1 reads SGHRS; CDR2 reads YFSETQ. Unmatched junction bases numbered 10, after V lost 4 bases and J lost 1 base. This chain's CDR3 is CASSPATGEGNTEAFF. CDR3 nucleotide sequence: TGCGCCAGCAGCCCGGCTACAGGGGAGGGGAACACTGAAGCTTTCTTT.

This clonotype has a handful of counts. This chain joins TRBV6-1 and TRBJ2-2; 11 positions match TRBD1. V was clipped by 8 bases and J by 0 bases; unmatched bases: 8. CDR1 MNHNS and CDR2 SASEGT come from the germline V gene. There are 17 residues in the CDR3. The CDR3 region is CASARDRGGPNTGELFF. The CDR3 DNA follows: TGTGCCAGCGCTAGGGACAGGGGGGGTCCGAACACCGGGGAGCTGTTTTTT.

The DNA of the CDR3 is TGTGCCAGCAGTGAAGCGTTTATCAACCCCGACGAGCAGTACTTC. As protein: CASSEAFINPDEQYF. This chain links TRBV2 with TRBJ2-7; D remains ambiguous. V lost 0 bases, J lost 5 bases, and 14 bases lay in between. CDR1 is SNHLY and CDR2 is FYNNEI in the germline V gene. The length of the CDR3 is 15 residues.

At least ten counts were recorded for this clonotype. V is TRBV4-1 and J is TRBJ2-1; D unresolved. The ends were cut back, 0 bases at V and 8 bases at J, with 11 bases in the middle. Germline CDR1 reads MGHRA; CDR2 reads YSYEKL. This CDR3 has 14 amino acids. The CDR3 sequence is CASSQEHPNDEQFF. CDR3 sequence (DNA): TGCGCCAGCAGCCAAGAGCATCCGAACGATGAGCAGTTCTTC.

This clonotype has only a few counts. The rearrangement uses TRBV11-2 and TRBJ2-5; unclear D gene. The CDR3 covers 15 residues. V was pared by 2 bases and J by 7 bases, with 17 bases between. The germline V gene has CDR1 SGHAT and CDR2 FQNNGV. CDR3 bases: TGTGCCAGCAGCTTAACCGCGGACCTTTGGGGGACCCAGTACTTC. Residues: CASSLTADLWGTQYF.

In this sample, this clonotype turned up many times. The V call is TRBV12-3 or TRBV12-4, the J call TRBJ2-4; no clear D gene. Deletions cut 8 bases from V and 1 base from J, with 6 bases between. The CDR3 length is 12 residues. CDR3 sequence: CASGRAKNIQYF. The CDR3 nucleotides read TGTGCCAGCGGCAGGGCCAAAAACATTCAGTACTTC.

This clonotype was detected many times. The chain uses TRBV30 and TRBJ1-6, with D hard to call. CDR3 length: 19 amino acids. Trimming stripped 2 bases from V and 0 bases from J, with 20 bases between. Germline values: CDR1 GTSNPN, CDR2 SVGIG (reference sequence). CDR3 protein: CAWSPPARENGSYNSPLHF. The CDR3, as DNA: TGTGCCTGGAGTCCCCCCGCCCGGGAAAACGGCTCCTATAATTCACCCCTCCACTTT. The variable domain in full, with the rest retrieved from reference TRBV30 and TRBJ1-6, is SQTIHQWPATLVQPVGSPLSLECTVEGTSNPNLYWYRQAAGRGLQLLFYSVGIGQISSEVPQNLSASRPQDRQFILSSKKLLLSDSGFYLCAWSPPARENGSYNSPLHFGNGTRLTVT.

This clonotype was counted ten times or more. The rearrangement links TRBV5-6 to TRBJ2-1, with 9 bases that match TRBD2. V was pared by 6 bases and J by 6 bases, with 13 bases of the junction left unmatched. The germline CDR1 and CDR2 sequences are SGHDT and YYEEEE. CDR3 size: 16 residues. The CDR3: CASNNDPGLAFNEQFF. In DNA, the CDR3 is TGTGCCAGCAACAACGACCCGGGACTAGCTTTCAATGAGCAGTTCTTC.

This clonotype was detected many times. The rearrangement links TRBV27 to TRBJ1-1; 7 nucleotides line up with TRBD1. Germline-derived CDR1 and CDR2 are MNHEY and SMNVEV (reference sequence). The CDR3 covers 21 residues. With 6 bases clipped from V and 3 bases from J, the junction kept 28 bases outside the gene matches. The CDR3 spells CASRRAGVYRGLKDPDTEAFF. DNA of the CDR3: TGTGCCAGCAGAAGAGCTGGGGTATACAGGGGATTGAAGGACCCGGACACTGAAGCTTTCTTT.

This clonotype was counted ten times or more. The chain joins TRBV7-2 to TRBJ2-7; 7 nucleotides align to TRBD2. CDR1 and CDR2 from the germline V gene are SGHTA and FQGNSA. The CDR3 length is 15 residues. Trimming took 1 base from V and 7 from J; bases not matched to a gene: 10. Written as DNA, the CDR3 is TGTGCCAGCAGCTTAGATCTGGGAGGGCGTTTTGAGCAGTACTTC. Translated: CASSLDLGGRFEQYF.

This clonotype showed up just a few times. J is TRBJ2-1 and V is TRBV9; no definite D call. CDR3 length: 13 amino acids. Germline CDR1 SGDLS, CDR2 YYNGEE. Deletions cut 4 bases from V and 6 bases from J, with 11 bases between. CDR3 DNA sequence: TGTGCCAGCAGCACCAGTCCGGGCAATGAGCAGTTCTTC. The encoded protein is CASSTSPGNEQFF.

This clonotype came up many times. V usage is TRBV14 and J usage is TRBJ2-1, with 7 bases that match TRBD1. This CDR3 comprises 15 residues. The V and J ends lost 4 bases and 7 bases, in that order; junction bases with no gene match: 10. CDR1 is SGHDN, CDR2 FVKESK, per germline. The CDR3 DNA follows: TGTGCCAGCAGCCCTACTAGGGACAGTTTGAATGAGCAGTTCTTC. It codes for CASSPTRDSLNEQFF.

In its sample, this clonotype was seen many times. V usage is TRBV20-1 and J usage is TRBJ2-4, with D perhaps being TRBD1 or TRBD2 (5 bases each). Per the germline V gene, CDR1 is DFQATT and CDR2 is SNEGSKA (reference sequence). The CDR3 runs 16 residues. Between the trimmed V and J ends, which lost 2 bases and 4 bases, there was a span of 18 bases. The CDR3 DNA is TGCAGTGCTAGAACGAACCTCCGGGACCCAAAAAACATTCAGTACTTC. Protein product: CSARTNLRDPKNIQYF.

This clonotype has at least ten counts. The CDR3 loop is CASSQITGGRDYGYTF. CDR3 bases: TGTGCCAGCAGCCAGATAACAGGGGGCAGAGACTATGGCTACACCTTC. The rearrangement links TRBV28 to TRBJ1-2; 9 positions match TRBD1. This CDR3 region has 16 residues. Germline-derived CDR1 and CDR2 are MDHEN and SYDVKM. V shed 6 bases, J shed 3 bases, and the junction held 11 bases outside the gene matches.

J is TRBJ2-3 and V is TRBV27, with TRBD2 identical over 8 bases. The V and J ends lost 6 bases and 2 bases, in that order; junction bases with no gene match: 13. CDR1 and CDR2 (germline): MNHEY, SMNVEV (reference sequence). The CDR3 covers 17 residues. The CDR3 sequence is CASRTWTSRWSTDTQYF. As DNA, the CDR3 is TGTGCCAGCAGAACGTGGACTAGCAGGTGGTCCACAGATACGCAGTATTTT.

In the case of this clonotype: It may be a read error: a sequence one base away is much more abundant. The chain recombines TRBV20-1 with TRBJ1-4; D may be TRBD1 (6 bases). The ends were cut back, 3 bases at V and 8 bases at J, with 16 bases in the middle. The CDR3 loop spans 14 amino acids. From germline, CDR1 is DFQATT and CDR2 SNEGSKA (reference sequence). The CDR3 coding sequence is TGCAGTGCTAGTAACTGGGGGGGGGGCGAAAAACTGTTTTTT. This sequence encodes CSASNWGGGEKLFF.

This clonotype was seen a handful of times. V and J are TRBV12-3 or TRBV12-4 and TRBJ2-5, with 14 positions matching TRBD2. The ends lost 4 bases at V and 5 bases at J; junction bases unmatched: 6. This CDR3 contains 16 residues. The CDR3 region has the DNA TGTGCCAGCAGTTCGGGACTAGCGGGAGTTGAGGAGACCCAGTACTTC. Protein: CASSSGLAGVEETQYF.

Notes on this clonotype: Possible read error: a much larger clone is one base away. The genes are TRBV6-2 or TRBV6-3 and TRBJ2-5; no firm D call. CDR1 and CDR2 (germline): MNHEY, SVGEGT. The length of the CDR3 is 14 residues. V was clipped by 5 bases and J by 4 bases, with 14 bases between them. CDR3 coding DNA: TGTGCCAGCAGTCTGAACCCACCCGGAGAGACCCAGTACTTC. Amino acid sequence: CASSLNPPGETQYF.